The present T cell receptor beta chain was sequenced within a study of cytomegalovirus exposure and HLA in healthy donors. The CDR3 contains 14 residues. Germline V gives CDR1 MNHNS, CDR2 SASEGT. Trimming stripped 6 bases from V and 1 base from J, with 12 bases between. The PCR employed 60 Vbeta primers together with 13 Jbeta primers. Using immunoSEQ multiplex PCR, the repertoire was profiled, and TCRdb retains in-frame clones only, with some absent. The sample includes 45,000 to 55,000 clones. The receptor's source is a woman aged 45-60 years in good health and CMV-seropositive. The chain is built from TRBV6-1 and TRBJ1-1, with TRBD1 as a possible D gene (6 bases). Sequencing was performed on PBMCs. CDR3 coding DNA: TGTGCCAGCAGCAAATGGGACACGAACACTGAAGCTTTCTTT. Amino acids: CASSKWDTNTEAFF.